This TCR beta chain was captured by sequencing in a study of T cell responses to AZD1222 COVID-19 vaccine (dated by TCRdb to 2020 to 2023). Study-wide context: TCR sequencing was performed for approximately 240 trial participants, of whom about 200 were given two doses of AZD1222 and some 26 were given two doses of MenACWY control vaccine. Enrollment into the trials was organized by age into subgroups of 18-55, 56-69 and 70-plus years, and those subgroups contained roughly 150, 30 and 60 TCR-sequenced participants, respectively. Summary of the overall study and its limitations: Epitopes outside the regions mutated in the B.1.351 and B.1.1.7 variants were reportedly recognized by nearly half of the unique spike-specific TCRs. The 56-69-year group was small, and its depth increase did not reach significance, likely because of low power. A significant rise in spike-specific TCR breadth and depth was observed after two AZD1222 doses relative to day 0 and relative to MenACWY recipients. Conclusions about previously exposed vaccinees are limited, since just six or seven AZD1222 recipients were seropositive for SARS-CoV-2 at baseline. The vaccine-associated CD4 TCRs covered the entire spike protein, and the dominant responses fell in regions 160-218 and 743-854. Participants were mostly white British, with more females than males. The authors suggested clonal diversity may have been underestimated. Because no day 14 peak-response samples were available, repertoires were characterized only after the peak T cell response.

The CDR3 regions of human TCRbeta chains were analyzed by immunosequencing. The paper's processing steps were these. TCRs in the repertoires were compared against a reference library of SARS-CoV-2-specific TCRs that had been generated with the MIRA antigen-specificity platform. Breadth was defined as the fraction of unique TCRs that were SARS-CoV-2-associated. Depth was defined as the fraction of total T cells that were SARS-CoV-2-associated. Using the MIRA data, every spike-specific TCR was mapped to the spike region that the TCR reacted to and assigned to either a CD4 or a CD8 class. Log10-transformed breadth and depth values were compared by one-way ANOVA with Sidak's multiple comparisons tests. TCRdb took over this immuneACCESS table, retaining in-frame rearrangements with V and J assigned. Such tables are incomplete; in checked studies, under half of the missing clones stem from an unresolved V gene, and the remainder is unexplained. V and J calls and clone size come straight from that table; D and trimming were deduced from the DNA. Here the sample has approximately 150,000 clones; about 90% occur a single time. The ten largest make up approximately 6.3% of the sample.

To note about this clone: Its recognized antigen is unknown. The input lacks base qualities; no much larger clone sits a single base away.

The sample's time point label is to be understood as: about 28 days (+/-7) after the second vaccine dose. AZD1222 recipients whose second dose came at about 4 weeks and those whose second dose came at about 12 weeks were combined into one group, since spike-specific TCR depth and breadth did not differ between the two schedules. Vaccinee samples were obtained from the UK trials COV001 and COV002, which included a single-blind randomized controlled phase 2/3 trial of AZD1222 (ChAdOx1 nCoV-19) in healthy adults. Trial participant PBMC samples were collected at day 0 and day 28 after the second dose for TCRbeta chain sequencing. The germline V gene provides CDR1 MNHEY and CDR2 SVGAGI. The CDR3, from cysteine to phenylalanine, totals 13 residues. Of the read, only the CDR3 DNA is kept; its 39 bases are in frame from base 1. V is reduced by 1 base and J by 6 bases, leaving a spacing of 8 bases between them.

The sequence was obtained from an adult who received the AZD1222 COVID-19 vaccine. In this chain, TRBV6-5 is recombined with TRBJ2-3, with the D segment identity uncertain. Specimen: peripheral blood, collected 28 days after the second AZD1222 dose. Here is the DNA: TGTGCCAGCAGTTACTATGCCGGGGATACGCAGTATTTT. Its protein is CASSYYAGDTQYF.